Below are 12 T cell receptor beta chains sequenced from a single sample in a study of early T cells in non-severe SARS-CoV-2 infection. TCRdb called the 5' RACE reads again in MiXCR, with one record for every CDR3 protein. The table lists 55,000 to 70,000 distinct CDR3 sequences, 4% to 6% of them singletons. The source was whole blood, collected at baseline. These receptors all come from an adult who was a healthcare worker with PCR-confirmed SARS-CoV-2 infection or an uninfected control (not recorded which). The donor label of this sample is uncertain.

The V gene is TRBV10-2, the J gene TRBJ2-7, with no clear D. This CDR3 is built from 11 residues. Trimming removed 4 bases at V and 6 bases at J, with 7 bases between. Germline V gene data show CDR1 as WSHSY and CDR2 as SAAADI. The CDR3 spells CASSAQSEQYF. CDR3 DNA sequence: TGCGCCAGCAGTGCACAGTCCGAGCAGTACTTC.

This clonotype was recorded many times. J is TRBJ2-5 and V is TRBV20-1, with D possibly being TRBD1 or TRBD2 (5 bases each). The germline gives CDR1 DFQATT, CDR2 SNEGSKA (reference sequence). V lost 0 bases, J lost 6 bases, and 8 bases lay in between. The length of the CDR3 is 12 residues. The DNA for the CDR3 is TGCAGTGCTAGAGATCAGGGACAGACCCAGTACTTC. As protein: CSARDQGQTQYF.

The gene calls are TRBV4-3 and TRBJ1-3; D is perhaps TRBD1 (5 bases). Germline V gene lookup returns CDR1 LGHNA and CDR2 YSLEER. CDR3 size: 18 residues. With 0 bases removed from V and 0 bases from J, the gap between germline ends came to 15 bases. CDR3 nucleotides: TGCGCCAGCAGCCAAGACGGAGGGGTCCGCAGCTCTGGAAACACCATATATTTT. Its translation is CASSQDGGVRSSGNTIYF.

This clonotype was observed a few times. CDR3 nucleotide sequence: TGTGCCAGCAGCCGGACGGGCTCTGGAAACACCATATATTTT. This encodes CASSRTGSGNTIYF. V is TRBV7-9 and J is TRBJ1-3; D uncertain. The CDR3 runs 14 residues. Trimming removed 5 bases from V and 0 bases from J, with 8 bases in between. Germline-derived CDR1 and CDR2 are SEHNR and FQNEAQ (reference sequence).

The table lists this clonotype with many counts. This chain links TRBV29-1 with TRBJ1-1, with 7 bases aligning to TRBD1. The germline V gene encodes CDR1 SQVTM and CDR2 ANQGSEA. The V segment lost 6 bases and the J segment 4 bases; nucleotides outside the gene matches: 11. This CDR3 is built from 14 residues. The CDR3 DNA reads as TGCAGCGTCCCCCTCGGACAGGTGGGCACTGAAGCTTTCTTT. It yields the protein CSVPLGQVGTEAFF.

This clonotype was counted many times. As DNA, the CDR3 is TGTGCCAGCAGTGAGGGGAGAGACTATGGCTACACCTTC. Translated, it gives CASSEGRDYGYTF. The rearrangement joins TRBV13 to TRBJ1-2, with D possibly being TRBD1 (5 bases). Trimming took off 6 bases at V and 3 bases at J, with 11 bases between the two ends. This CDR3 has 13 amino acids. Looked up from germline, CDR1 is PRHDT and CDR2 is FYEKMQ (reference sequence). Filled out from reference TRBV13 and TRBJ1-2, the complete variable domain reads AAGVIQSPRHLIKEKRETATLKCYPIPRHDTVYWYQQGPGQDPQFLISFYEKMQSDKGSIPDRFSAQQFSDYHSELNMSSLELGDSALYFCASSEGRDYGYTFGSGTRLTVV.

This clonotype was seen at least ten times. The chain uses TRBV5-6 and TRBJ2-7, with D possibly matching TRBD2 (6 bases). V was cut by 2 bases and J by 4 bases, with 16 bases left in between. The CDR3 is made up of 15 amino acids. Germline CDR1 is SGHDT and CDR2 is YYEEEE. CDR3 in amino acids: CASSFGYGGRYEQYF. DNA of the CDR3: TGTGCCAGCAGCTTCGGTTACGGGGGAAGGTACGAGCAGTACTTC.

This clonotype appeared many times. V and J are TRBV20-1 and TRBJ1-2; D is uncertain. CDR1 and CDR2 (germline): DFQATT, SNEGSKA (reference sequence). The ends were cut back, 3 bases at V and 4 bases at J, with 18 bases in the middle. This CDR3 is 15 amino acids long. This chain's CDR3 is CSARASLGSFYGYTF. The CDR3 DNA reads TGCAGTGCTAGGGCAAGCCTAGGCTCCTTCTATGGCTACACCTTC.

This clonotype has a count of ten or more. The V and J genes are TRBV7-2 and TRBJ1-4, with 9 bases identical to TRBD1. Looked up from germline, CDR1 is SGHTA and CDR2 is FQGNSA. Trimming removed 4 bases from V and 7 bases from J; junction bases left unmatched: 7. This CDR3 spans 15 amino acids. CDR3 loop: CASSSYGQGSEKLFF. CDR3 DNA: TGTGCCAGCAGCTCATATGGACAGGGGAGTGAAAAACTGTTTTTT.

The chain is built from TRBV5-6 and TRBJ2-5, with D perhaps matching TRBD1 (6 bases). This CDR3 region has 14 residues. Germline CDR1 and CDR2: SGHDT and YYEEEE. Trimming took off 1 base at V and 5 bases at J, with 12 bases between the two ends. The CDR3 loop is CASSLWGLTETQYF. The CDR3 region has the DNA TGTGCCAGCAGCTTGTGGGGGCTAACGGAGACCCAGTACTTC.

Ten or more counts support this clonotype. CDR3 loop: CASKPGLQAAYEQYF. In DNA, the CDR3 is TGTGCCAGCAAACCCGGACTTCAAGCAGCTTACGAGCAGTACTTC. The chain has TRBV13 and TRBJ2-7; a possible D gene is TRBD2 (5 bases). This CDR3 comprises 15 residues. The germline V gene encodes CDR1 PRHDT and CDR2 FYEKMQ (reference sequence). Trimming took 7 bases from V and 4 from J, leaving 20 bases between them.

Here the CDR3 reads CASRGTGGGETQYF. The CDR3 bases are TGTGCCAGCAGAGGGACAGGGGGCGGGGAGACCCAGTACTTC. V and J are TRBV28 and TRBJ2-5; TRBD1 agrees at 12 bases. Losses at the gene ends were 6 bases for V and 5 bases for J; bases not matched to a gene: 4. This CDR3 is 14 amino acids long. The germline CDR1 and CDR2 sequences are MDHEN and SYDVKM.